The T cell receptor beta chain described here comes from a study of T cells in localized non-small cell lung cancer. Concerning this clone itself: Its antigen is currently unknown.

Clones were read by immunoSEQ multiplex PCR, and TCRdb kept only the in-frame ones, dropping some. The sample lists about 33,000 clones; 87% were seen once. Germline loops: CDR1 SGDLS, CDR2 YYNGEE. V gave up 4 bases and J gave up 5 bases; unmatched junction bases: 4. This CDR3 is 13 amino acids long. Study results and limitations: Prolonged overall survival went with higher T cell density in the blood. Sequence data derive from only one tumor region, so heterogeneity remains possible.

This sequence was found in a man aged 40 to 75 with stage III lung adenocarcinoma. This chain uses TRBV9 with TRBJ2-7; 9 positions match TRBD1. Sample: peripheral blood mononuclear cells, taken before any cancer treatment. As DNA, the CDR3 is TGTGCCAGCAGCTCCGGACAGGGGAACGAGCAGTACTTC. Its translation is CASSSGQGNEQYF.